This entry lists 3 T cell receptor beta chains sequenced from one sample in a study of OX40 agonist ivuxolimab in advanced cancers. Method: immunoSEQ multiplex PCR; TCRdb's copy keeps in-frame clones and lacks some. In the table there are about 41,000 clones, around 88% of which are singletons. Sample: CD4+ or CD8+ T cells sorted from blood, taken in a trial of the OX40 agonist ivuxolimab. The source is an adult with an advanced solid tumor such as melanoma, head and neck, liver or kidney cancer.

This chain connects TRBV14 to TRBJ1-2, with D uncertain. Germline CDR1 and CDR2: SGHDN and FVKESK. V was trimmed by 0 bases and J by 8 bases, leaving 10 bases between them. The CDR3 runs 13 residues. CDR3 loop: CASSQDSRGGYTF. The CDR3, as DNA: TGTGCCAGCAGCCAAGATTCACGCGGCGGCTACACCTTC. Full variable domain (missing parts from reference TRBV14 and TRBJ1-2): EAGVTQFPSHSVIEKGQTVTLRCDPISGHDNLYWYRRVMGKEIKFLLHFVKESKQDESGMPNNRFLAERTGGTYSTLKVQPAELEDSGVYFCASSQDSRGGYTFGSGTRLTVV.

This sequence joins TRBV27 and TRBJ1-2; D unclear. Looked up from germline, CDR1 is MNHEY and CDR2 is SMNVEV (reference sequence). V was trimmed by 8 bases and J by 0 bases, leaving 16 bases between them. The length of the CDR3 is 15 residues. As DNA, the CDR3 is TGTGCCAGCCGGAACGAATGGGGAACTAACTATGGCTACACCTTC. Amino acids: CASRNEWGTNYGYTF.

The chain is built from TRBV9 and TRBJ2-7; D possibly uses TRBD1 or TRBD2 (5 bases each). The germline gives CDR1 SGDLS, CDR2 YYNGEE. The CDR3 totals 13 residues. V was trimmed by 3 bases and J by 7 bases, leaving 14 bases between them. The chain's CDR3 is CASSAGRTTEQYF. CDR3 coding DNA: TGTGCCAGCAGCGCGGGACGTACTACGGAGCAGTACTTC.